These T cell receptor beta chains were read from a single sample in a study of blood T cell repertoires in COVID-19. Data came from immunoSEQ multiplex PCR; TCRdb stores just in-frame clones and leaves some out. The sample carries 140,000 to 150,000 clones, 80% to 90% recorded once. Sequenced sample: peripheral blood. These receptors all stem from a woman aged 60 to 75 with COVID-19, enrolled during active disease. The CDR3 runs from the conserved cysteine through the conserved F or W. The D gene is left open where the match is weak. Rows may omit the clone size; those that give it use once, few, many or a size class.

few | TRBJ1-6 | NA | TRBV27 | 13 | TGTGCCAGCAGTCCCTCGGACAGTCTAACCCTCCACTTT | CASSPSDSLTLHF
NA | TRBJ1-2 | NA | TRBV28 | 11 | TGTGCCAGCAGTTTCCCGTATGGCTACACCTTC | CASSFPYGYTF
NA | TRBJ2-7 | TRBD2 | TRBV20-1 | 14 | TGCAGTGCTAGTGGGCTAGCGGGCGCCTACGAGCAGTACTTC | CSASGLAGAYEQYF
once | TRBJ2-7 | TRBD1 | TRBV10-3 | 15 | TGTGCCATCAGAGCCGGGACAGGTAGATTCTACGAGCAGTACTTC | CAIRAGTGRFYEQYF
once | TRBJ1-1 | TRBD1 | TRBV7-9 | 15 | TGTGCCAGCAGCGCCTGGACAGGGGTGAACACTGAAGCTTTCTTT | CASSAWTGVNTEAFF
NA | TRBJ2-7 | TRBD1 | TRBV5-8 | 16 | TGTGCCAGCAGCCCGTACCCGGGACAGGAGCTCTACGAGCAGTACTTC | CASSPYPGQELYEQYF
NA | TRBJ1-4 | NA | TRBV4-1 | 18 | TGCGCCAGCAGCCAAGATCCGGGTTCCCATGCAACTAATGAAAAACTGTTTTTT | CASSQDPGSHATNEKLFF
NA | TRBJ2-7 | TRBD1 | TRBV6-5 | 12 | TGTGCCAGCAGTCGGACAGGGAACGAGCAGTACTTC | CASSRTGNEQYF
NA | TRBJ1-2 | TRBD1 | TRBV6-2/TRBV6-3 | 14 | TGTGCCAGCAGTGACCGACAGGGTCGGTATGGCTACACCTTC | CASSDRQGRYGYTF
NA | TRBJ2-7 | TRBD1 | TRBV9 | 14 | TGTGCCAGCAGCGAGGGACAGAGAACCTACGAGCAGTACTTC | CASSEGQRTYEQYF
NA | TRBJ1-4 | TRBD1 | TRBV2 | 15 | TGTGCCAGCAGACTGACAGGGAGTTGGGGTGAAAAACTGTTTTTT | CASRLTGSWGEKLFF
NA | TRBJ1-1 | NA | TRBV5-5 | 13 | TGTGCCAGCAGCTTCCAAGGGGACACTGAAGCTTTCTTT | CASSFQGDTEAFF
NA | TRBJ2-1 | TRBD2 | TRBV19 | 18 | TGTGCCAGTAGTATAGGTTGGGAGCGGGGGCTTTCCTACAATGAGCAGTTCTTC | CASSIGWERGLSYNEQFF